A selection of T cell receptor beta chains follows, all from one sample in a study of blood T cell repertoires in COVID-19. Here immunoSEQ multiplex PCR was the method, and the copy in TCRdb shows in-frame clones only, minus some. Among 120,000 to 150,000 clones listed, 85% were seen once. Material: peripheral blood. Receptors originate from a woman between 40 and 50 years old with active or convalescent COVID-19. The CDR3 runs from the conserved cysteine through the conserved F or W. The D gene is left open where the match is weak. Size values are once, few and many counts, or a class for expanded clones, and some rows have none.

>TRBJ1-2|13|.|TRBV6-5|.
TGTGCCAGCAGTCCAGGGGCTGTCTATGGCTACACCTTC
CASSPGAVYGYTF
>TRBJ1-1|15|TRBD1|TRBV6-2/TRBV6-3|few
TGTGCCAGCAGCGAAAGCTGGACAGGGGGGACTGAAGCTTTCTTT
CASSESWTGGTEAFF
>TRBJ1-1|16|TRBD1|TRBV5-8|.
TGTGCCAGCAGCTTCGGGACAGGGGGCCGGAACACTGAAGCTTTCTTT
CASSFGTGGRNTEAFF
>TRBJ2-3|14|TRBD2|TRBV29-1|.
TGCAGCATTTTTAGCGGGAGGGCCACAGATACGCAGTATTTT
CSIFSGRATDTQYF
>TRBJ2-7|14|TRBD1|TRBV28|few
TGTGCCAGCAGGATGACAGGGGGCTCCTACGAGCAGTACTTC
CASRMTGGSYEQYF
>TRBJ1-2|15|.|TRBV5-5|.
TGTGCCAGCAGCTTACCGGGACACCCTATAGGGGGCTACACCTTC
CASSLPGHPIGGYTF
>TRBJ1-6|17|TRBD1|TRBV18|.
TGTGCCAGCTCGCCCGACAGGGGCCTCTCCTATAATTCACCCCTCCACTTT
CASSPDRGLSYNSPLHF
>TRBJ2-2|15|.|TRBV28|.
TGTGCCAGCAGTTTACTCGCAGCCGGGGCCGGGGAGCTGTTTTTT
CASSLLAAGAGELFF
>TRBJ1-4|17|.|TRBV18|.
TGTGCCAGCTCACCAAAAGGATTAGGACAGCTTAATGAAAAACTGTTTTTT
CASSPKGLGQLNEKLFF
>TRBJ2-5|13|.|TRBV19|.
TGTGCCAGTAGTGTGAACCGGGCGGGGTACCAGTACTTC
CASSVNRAGYQYF
>TRBJ1-2|17|TRBD1|TRBV29-1|.
TGCAGCGTCCCAAATTTCGCCAGACAGGGGGCGAGCTATGGCTACACCTTC
CSVPNFARQGASYGYTF
>TRBJ1-4|16|.|TRBV1|.
TGCACCAGCAGCTCAAGTGGCCTCCCGGGGGAGGAAAAACTGTTTTTT
CTSSSSGLPGEEKLFF
>TRBJ2-3|15|.|TRBV5-1|.
TGCGCCAGCAGCTCCTACACGGGTGGCGCAGATACGCAGTATTTT
CASSSYTGGADTQYF
>TRBJ1-1|15|.|TRBV11-1|.
TGTGCCAGCAGCTTAGCCTACGGGGGAGACACTGAAGCTTTCTTT
CASSLAYGGDTEAFF
>TRBJ1-1|15|.|TRBV9|.
TGTGCCAGCAGCGTAGTTCCAGCGGGAGGCACTGAAGCTTTCTTT
CASSVVPAGGTEAFF
>TRBJ1-4|18|TRBD1|TRBV4-2|once
TGTGCCAGCAGCCAAGAAGGAATCTTTTGGGACAGGGATGAAAAACTGTTTTTT
CASSQEGIFWDRDEKLFF
>TRBJ2-1|15|.|TRBV11-3|once
TGTGCCAGCAGCTTAGACAGGGGAACCTACAATGAGCAGTTCTTC
CASSLDRGTYNEQFF
>TRBJ1-2|18|TRBD1|TRBV7-8|.
TGTGCCAGCAGCTCACAAGTCGGACAGGGGAGGTTTGACTATGGCTACACCTTC
CASSSQVGQGRFDYGYTF
>TRBJ1-5|16|TRBD1|TRBV6-6|.
TGTGCCAGCAGTTACTCGCCCGGGACAGGTAATCAGCCCCAGCATTTT
CASSYSPGTGNQPQHF
>TRBJ2-7|11|.|TRBV5-6|.
TGTGCCAGCAGCCGCAGCTACGAGCAGTACTTC
CASSRSYEQYF
>TRBJ1-2|15|.|TRBV7-9|.
TGTGCCAGCAGCTTAGGGGTGCGGGATGAGAAGGGCTACACCTTC
CASSLGVRDEKGYTF
>TRBJ1-2|16|.|TRBV11-2|.
TGTGCCAGCAGCTTAGATGTCTCCTCAGGGATCTATGGCTACACCTTC
CASSLDVSSGIYGYTF
>TRBJ1-2|12|TRBD1|TRBV3-1/TRBV3-2|.
TGTGCCAGCAGCTGGGGACAGGCTGGCTACACCTTC
CASSWGQAGYTF
>TRBJ2-7|17|.|TRBV4-1|few
TGCGCCAGCAGCCAAGATCTCCTGCCTAGCGTCTCCTACGAGCAGTACTTC
CASSQDLLPSVSYEQYF
>TRBJ2-1|15|.|TRBV14|.
TGTGCCAGCAGCCACGCGGGGGACATCTACAATGAGCAGTTCTTC
CASSHAGDIYNEQFF
>TRBJ2-3|15|TRBD2|TRBV11-3|.
TGTGCCAGCAGCTCGAGCGGGGCTAGCACAGATACGCAGTATTTT
CASSSSGASTDTQYF
>TRBJ2-2|15|.|TRBV7-2|.
TGTGCCAGCAGCCCGGATAGGTTACGGGGCGGGGAGCTGTTTTTT
CASSPDRLRGGELFF
>TRBJ1-2|15|.|TRBV4-2|.
TGTGCCAGCAGCCAAGACCCTAACCCGCGGGACGGCTACACCTTC
CASSQDPNPRDGYTF
>TRBJ2-3|16|.|TRBV10-3|.
TGTGCCATCAGTGACTCGGGGCGGAACCGGGACACCACGCAGTATTTT
CAISDSGRNRDTTQYF
>TRBJ2-1|17|TRBD2|TRBV24-1|.
TGTGCCACCAGTGGCCCGGGACTAGGGAGCTCCTACAATGAGCAGTTCTTC
CATSGPGLGSSYNEQFF
>TRBJ2-1|14|.|TRBV6-5|.
TGTGCCAGCATCCTAGGGGGTTCCTACAATGAGCAGTTCTTC
CASILGGSYNEQFF
>TRBJ1-3|17|.|TRBV18|.
TGTGCCAGCTCCCCAGGCCTGCAGGTTGACTCTGGAAACACCATATATTTT
CASSPGLQVDSGNTIYF
>TRBJ2-3|15|.|TRBV6-6|.
TGTGCCAGCACCCCCGCAGGAAGGAGCACAGATACGCAGTATTTT
CASTPAGRSTDTQYF
>TRBJ1-2|13|.|TRBV28|.
TGTGCCAGCAGTACAGGCTTTCTTTATGGCTACACCTTC
CASSTGFLYGYTF
>TRBJ2-1|13|.|TRBV7-9|.
TGTGCCAGCAGCTTAGCGGGCAGCCCGTGGCAGTTCTTC
CASSLAGSPWQFF
>TRBJ1-2|14|TRBD1|TRBV10-3|.
TGTGCCATCACCGAGATACAGGGGGCTGGTGGCTACACCTTC
CAITEIQGAGGYTF
>TRBJ2-3|16|TRBD2|TRBV5-8|.
TGTGCCAGCAGCCACGGACTAGCGGGAGGGCAAGTTACGCAGTATTTT
CASSHGLAGGQVTQYF
>TRBJ2-1|13|TRBD1|TRBV29-1|.
TGCAGCGTTGTACAGGGGGCGAGGGGTGAGCAGTTCTTC
CSVVQGARGEQFF
>TRBJ2-1|12|.|TRBV5-6|.
TGTGCCAGCAGCTATGTGACTGATGAGCAGTTCTTC
CASSYVTDEQFF
>TRBJ1-5|15|TRBD1|TRBV19|.
TGTGCCAGTAGTACTGACAGGGGGAGCAATCAGCCCCAGCATTTT
CASSTDRGSNQPQHF
>TRBJ2-2|15|TRBD2|TRBV5-1|.
TGCGCCAGCACCCGACTAGCGGCGAACACCGGGGAGCTGTTTTTT
CASTRLAANTGELFF
>TRBJ1-5|14|TRBD1|TRBV7-9|.
TGTGCCAGCAGTGACAGGGGGAGCAATCAGCCCCAGCATTTT
CASSDRGSNQPQHF
>TRBJ1-2|14|.|TRBV19|few
TGTGCCAGTAGTATAGAGGCAGGGGCTCGGGGCTACACCTTC
CASSIEAGARGYTF
>TRBJ2-7|14|.|TRBV6-5|.
TGTGCCAGCATAGTGGGGCAGGGGAACTACGAGCAGTACTTC
CASIVGQGNYEQYF
>TRBJ2-7|16|TRBD1|TRBV28|.
TGTGCCAGCAGATCCCGTACCGGGACAGGGAGGGACGAGCAGTACTTC
CASRSRTGTGRDEQYF
>TRBJ2-1|13|.|TRBV4-3|few
TGCGCCAGCAGCTTGGGACACTACAATGAGCAGTTCTTC
CASSLGHYNEQFF
>TRBJ2-1|17|TRBD2|TRBV9|.
TGTGCCAGCAGCGCCACCTGGACGACTAGCGGGATCAATGAGCAGTTCTTC
CASSATWTTSGINEQFF
>TRBJ2-1|16|TRBD2|TRBV5-1|.
TGCGCCAGCAGCTTGACCGGGACTAGCTATGGGGGTGAGCAGTTCTTC
CASSLTGTSYGGEQFF
>TRBJ1-1|13|.|TRBV3-1/TRBV3-2|.
TGTGCCAGCAGCCGAGGCGCAGTACCTGAAGCTTTCTTT
CASSRGAVPEAFF
>TRBJ1-1|14|.|TRBV6-5|.
TGTGCCAGCGCCTCGACAGTCCTGAACACTGAAGCTTTCTTT
CASASTVLNTEAFF
>TRBJ1-1|15|.|TRBV7-6|.
TGTGCCAGCAGCCCCCGGGGGGGTATGAACACTGAAGCTTTCTTT
CASSPRGGMNTEAFF
>TRBJ1-1|14|.|TRBV1|.
TGCACCAGTCGGCAGGGACAGTCGAACACTGAAGCTTTCTTT
CTSRQGQSNTEAFF
>TRBJ1-2|15|TRBD1|TRBV30|.
TGTGCCTGGAGTGGGACAGGCCCAGCGAACTATGGCTACACCTTC
CAWSGTGPANYGYTF
>TRBJ1-5|15|TRBD1|TRBV6-5|.
TGTGCCAGCTGGGGCAGACAGGGGGGGAATCAGCCCCAGCATTTT
CASWGRQGGNQPQHF
>TRBJ1-2|15|TRBD1|TRBV19|.
TGTGCCAGTAGTCCGCAGCCGGGACAGGGCTTTGGCTACACCTTC
CASSPQPGQGFGYTF